The clone carrying this TCR beta chain was counted a few times. Its antigen is not identified. The investigators amplified TCR beta CDR3 regions from RNA transcripts. The TCR CDR3 first-round RT-PCR relied on the HTBI primer set. Using its own MiXCR run on the multiplex PCR reads, TCRdb lists one record per CDR3 protein. The table includes more than 600,000 distinct CDR3 sequences, 15% to 20% detected once. The sample originates from a study of T cells in Graves' hyperthyroidism and ophthalmopathy. At the level of the study: Sampling of peripheral blood happened at initial diagnosis, prior to any treatment. Study-wide points: Most thyroid clonotypes with frequency above 0.001 were detected in blood.

The ends were cut back, 1 base at V and 4 bases at J, with 13 bases in the middle. The CDR3 totals 15 residues. When ophthalmopathy did not progress within 18 months, Graves' hyperthyroidism was considered stable. V is TRBV12-3 or TRBV12-4 and J is TRBJ2-5; D is unclear. Sample: blood. This TCR was sampled from a young man with Graves' hyperthyroidism. CDR3 sequence: CASSLGHIVRETQYF. CDR3 DNA sequence: TGTGCCAGCAGTTTAGGACACATCGTCCGAGAGACCCAGTACTTC.